These 10 T cell receptor beta chains came from one sample sequenced in a study of glioma-infiltrating T cells after dendritic cell vaccination. Libraries were prepared by immunoSEQ multiplex PCR; TCRdb keeps only in-frame clonotypes and omits some of them. Of approximately 100,000 clones in the sample, approximately 81% were seen once. The sample here was blood, taken before dendritic cell vaccination. The receptors were sampled from a human donor with glioblastoma.

The genes are TRBV5-1 and TRBJ1-2, with D perhaps TRBD1 (5 bases). The CDR3 runs 15 residues. With 4 bases removed from V and 4 bases from J, the gap between germline ends came to 17 bases. Germline CDR1 SGHRS, CDR2 YFSETQ. The CDR3 region has the DNA TGCGCCAGCAGCCGTGAAAGGGGAAGCAGCTATGGCTACACCTTC. As protein: CASSRERGSSYGYTF.

The chain has TRBV10-3 and TRBJ2-7, with D perhaps TRBD1 (5 bases). The CDR3 has 14 residues. V was cut by 2 bases and J by 0 bases, with 8 bases left in between. Germline V gene sequence: CDR1 ENHRY, CDR2 SYGVKD. CDR3 residues: CAISELTDSYEQYF. CDR3 nucleotides: TGTGCCATCAGTGAGCTGACAGACTCCTACGAGCAGTACTTC.

This sequence joins TRBV4-2 and TRBJ1-1, with 7 positions matching TRBD1. CDR1 is LGHNA and CDR2 is YNFKEQ in the germline V gene. This CDR3 region has 17 residues. The junction had 12 bases not matched to a gene; V was cut back by 4 bases and J by 1 base. The CDR3: CASSLFLLTGKNTEAFF. The CDR3 coding sequence is TGTGCCAGCAGCCTGTTCCTGTTGACAGGGAAGAACACTGAAGCTTTCTTT.

V is TRBV6-5 and J is TRBJ2-5, with TRBD2 identical over 7 bases. V gave up 0 bases and J gave up 3 bases; unmatched junction bases: 4. Germline V gene data show CDR1 as MNHEY and CDR2 as SVGAGI. CDR3 length equals 15 residues. CDR3 bases: TGTGCCAGCAGTTACTCGTTCGGGACTAAAGAGACCCAGTACTTC. This sequence encodes CASSYSFGTKETQYF.

This rearrangement joins TRBV10-3 to TRBJ1-6; D might be TRBD1 (6 bases). Trimming stripped 7 bases from V and 14 bases from J, with 18 bases between. This CDR3 is built from 13 residues. From germline, CDR1 is ENHRY and CDR2 SYGVKD. The CDR3 protein is CAINRGARETLHF. Written as DNA, the CDR3 is TGTGCCATCAATCGGGGGGCGCGGGAGACCCTCCACTTT.

A few counts support this clone. The V and J genes are TRBV10-3 and TRBJ2-5; D perhaps matches TRBD2 (6 bases). The end of the DNA fits TRBJ2-7 better, so the J call may be wrong. The CDR3 spans 12 residues. Germline lookup yields CDR1 ENHRY and CDR2 SYGVKD. The CDR3 here is CAIGTASYEQYF. The CDR3 nucleotides read TGTGCCATCGGGACTGCCTCCTACGAGCAGTACTTC.

The chain joins TRBV5-6 to TRBJ2-1; 9 nucleotides line up with TRBD1. The V segment lost 4 bases and the J segment 8 bases; nucleotides outside the gene matches: 10. This CDR3 spans 15 amino acids. Per germline, CDR1 SGHDT and CDR2 YYEEEE. This chain's CDR3 is CASSHVTDRGDEQFF. The CDR3 DNA reads TGTGCCAGCAGCCATGTAACGGACAGGGGAGATGAGCAGTTCTTC.

This clone was observed once. J is TRBJ2-7 and V is TRBV15; 7 nucleotides line up with TRBD2. This CDR3 contains 18 residues. The germline V gene has CDR1 LNHNV and CDR2 YYDKDF (reference sequence). J gave up 3 bases and V 3 bases, and 17 bases lay outside the gene matches. The CDR3 is CATSSQAPGLPIYYEQYF. The CDR3 DNA is TGTGCCACCAGCAGTCAGGCCCCGGGACTACCCATCTACTACGAGCAGTACTTC.

In its sample, this clone was seen once. V gene TRBV19 combines with J gene TRBJ2-1; TRBD2 aligns across 10 bases. Germline CDR1 and CDR2: LNHDA and SQIVND (reference sequence). V shed 4 bases, J shed 6 bases, and the junction held 9 bases outside the gene matches. CDR3 length equals 16 residues. CDR3 DNA: TGTGCCAGTAGTACCCTCGCCGGGACTAGCGCCAATGAGCAGTTCTTC. Protein: CASSTLAGTSANEQFF.

This rearrangement joins TRBV5-5 to TRBJ1-5; 7 bases map to TRBD1. This CDR3 has 16 residues. The V gene's germline CDR1 is SGHKS and CDR2 YYEKEE (reference sequence). With V trimmed by 0 bases and J by 4 bases, 7 bases remained unmatched. In DNA form, the CDR3 reads TGTGCCAGCAGCTTGGAGTTAGGCAGGGGGAATCAGCCCCAGCATTTT. Its protein product is CASSLELGRGNQPQHF.